This TCR beta chain was documented in a study of cytomegalovirus exposure and HLA in healthy donors. The J segment lost 8 bases and the V segment lost 5 bases, leaving 4 bases of the junction unmatched. Germline V lookup: CDR1 MNHEY, CDR2 SVGAGI. The CDR3 consists of 13 residues. The PCR used 60 Vbeta and 13 Jbeta primers. This table comes from immunoSEQ multiplex PCR, and its TCRdb copy is limited to in-frame clones, with some not included. The table lists some 150,000 clones, 70% to 80% of them singletons. The rearrangement joins TRBV6-5 to TRBJ2-1; 9 bases map to TRBD1. What was sequenced was PBMCs. This receptor was obtained from a man in his forties or fifties in good health and CMV-seropositive. The CDR3 bases are TGTGCCAGCAGTCAACAGGGGGCGGATGAGCAGTTCTTC. Translating gives CASSQQGADEQFF.